This T cell receptor beta chain stems from a study of T cells in Graves' hyperthyroidism and ophthalmopathy. Orbital computed tomography, thyroid ultrasound, serum thyroxine and TRAb, and clinical symptoms together informed the diagnoses. This clonotype was seen a handful of times. The germline V gene has CDR1 SQVTM and CDR2 ANQGSEA. The CDR3 is made up of 14 amino acids. After removal of 5 bases from V and 8 bases from J, the junction contained 5 bases not matched to a gene. RNA transcripts provided the source from which TCR beta CDR3 regions were amplified. A set of HTBI primers served as the primers for a first-round RT-PCR of the TCR CDR3. Each CDR3 protein is one row after TCRdb ran MiXCR on the multiplex PCR reads. Of approximately 410,000 distinct CDR3 sequences listed, approximately 13% are singletons.

V usage is TRBV29-1 and J usage is TRBJ2-1; 14 bases align to TRBD2. The clonotype was recovered from a woman between 18 and 30 years old with Graves' hyperthyroidism. Material for sequencing was blood. CDR3 sequence: CSVSGLAGADEQFF. CDR3 coding DNA: TGCAGCGTTTCGGGACTAGCGGGAGCGGATGAGCAGTTCTTC.